The present TCR beta chain was sequenced within a study of T cell changes during pregnancy in multiple sclerosis (dated by TCRdb to between 2017 and 2020). Regarding the study in general: The study examined how the T cell repertoire changed over the course of pregnancy in women with multiple sclerosis.

Turning to this clone: No antigen is known for it. Per-base qualities were not stored, and no clone one base away is much larger.

Deletion took 10 bases off V and 2 bases off J, with a span of 12 bases between the germline ends. The CDR3 has 13 amino acids, counting the end cysteine and phenylalanine. CDR3 DNA is the only sequence kept; it has 39 bases, read in frame from the first base. The germline V gene provides CDR1 SGHTA and CDR2 FQGNSA. The library was generated by the immunoSEQ multiplex PCR assay. TCRdb's version of the immuneACCESS table is confined to in-frame rearrangements and falls short of the full clone set. An unresolved V gene accounts for under half of the shortfall where checked; the remainder is of unknown origin. This sample is represented by around 110,000 clones; about 89% of them were singletons. Of the sample, roughly 1.6% is held by the ten largest clones.

This receptor chain uses TRBV7-2 and TRBJ2-1; the D segment is perhaps TRBD1 or TRBD2, each sharing 7 matched bases. The sample consisted of peripheral blood, taken before pregnancy. This receptor was obtained from a female donor with multiple sclerosis, enrolled in a pregnancy study. The CDR3 amino acid sequence is: CATRGGTYNEQFF. The sequenced DNA is TGTGCCACCAGGGGGGGGACCTACAATGAGCAGTTCTTC.